One sample yielded the 4 T cell receptor beta chains listed below, sequenced in a study of T cells after yellow fever vaccination. One entry per CDR3 protein results from TCRdb running MiXCR on the 5' RACE reads. The top ten hold around 0.73% of the sample, which has more than 120,000 distinct CDR3 sequences, around 7.7% seen once. This material consisted of CD4+ T cells sorted from PBMCs, taken 5 days after the yellow fever booster vaccination. The receptors derive from a man aged 25 to 45 who received the YFV17D yellow fever vaccine.

This clonotype was observed at least ten times. The rearrangement uses TRBV5-1 and TRBJ1-3; D not certain. CDR1 and CDR2 from the germline V gene are SGHRS and YFSETQ. Trimming took 3 bases from V and 0 from J, leaving 7 bases between them. The CDR3 is 14 amino acids. In nucleotides, the CDR3 is TGCGCCAGCAGCTCGACGGGCTCTGGAAACACCATATATTTT. Its translation is CASSSTGSGNTIYF.

This clonotype was counted many times. The V and J genes are TRBV20-1 and TRBJ2-3; either TRBD1 or TRBD2 may fit D (5 bases each). V lost 6 bases to trimming and J lost 9 bases, with 19 bases between them. There are 13 residues in the CDR3. Looked up from germline, CDR1 is DFQATT and CDR2 is SNEGSKA (reference sequence). In nucleotides, the CDR3 is TGCAGTGCGCCGCGGGCCCTGTCAGGGACGCAGTATTTT. This translates into CSAPRALSGTQYF.

In its sample, this clonotype was seen many times. The chain links TRBV29-1 to TRBJ2-1; either TRBD1 or TRBD2 may fit D (5 bases each). Germline CDR1 is SQVTM and CDR2 is ANQGSEA. Deletions cut 6 bases from V and 8 bases from J, with 20 bases between. This CDR3 spans 14 amino acids. CDR3 residues: CSVLASKGRHEQFF. The CDR3 DNA follows: TGCAGCGTACTGGCTAGCAAGGGGCGGCATGAGCAGTTCTTC.

This clonotype was observed at least ten times. The chain carries TRBV20-1 and TRBJ2-2; D is undetermined. Germline V gives CDR1 DFQATT, CDR2 SNEGSKA (reference sequence). V dropped 3 bases and J dropped 1 base, with 9 bases sitting between them. The CDR3 length is 14 residues. The CDR3 protein is CSASGGLNTGELFF. CDR3 sequence (DNA): TGCAGTGCTAGCGGCGGATTGAACACCGGGGAGCTGTTTTTT.